The TCR beta chain under discussion was sequenced for a study of neurological immune-mediated disorders. Overall study findings and caveats: HTLV-1-associated myelopathy displayed the greatest TCR clonal expansion, and multiple sclerosis exhibited the smallest, lower than that of healthy controls.

The cDNA was produced through 5'RACE with 10-nucleotide random UMIs. TCRdb used MiXCR to reprocess the 5' RACE reads, holding one entry per CDR3 protein. The sample includes around 79,000 distinct CDR3 sequences, 13% to 15% seen only once; the top ten take 6% to 7%. CDR3 length equals 14 residues. V was shortened by 0 bases and J by 5 bases, with 14 bases between the two germline ends. The germline V gene encodes CDR1 DFQATT and CDR2 SNEGSKA (reference sequence). This clonotype has a count of ten or more. Its target is unknown. Sequencing was done on a sample of PBMCs. This TCR came from a woman aged 45-65 years in good health. The chain employs TRBV20-1 and TRBJ2-7; TRBD1 might be the D (6 bases). The CDR3 here is CSARDTGTSHEQYF. The CDR3, as DNA: TGCAGTGCTAGAGATACAGGGACGAGCCACGAGCAGTACTTC.